Shown below are 19 T cell receptor beta chains from a single sample sequenced in a study of Ad26.COV2.S vaccination and SARS-CoV-2 variants. Noted treatment: some 20 received Ad26.COV2.S at low or high dose, single or two shots; about 5 received placebo; per-sample allocation not given. The samples were gathered on day 63 after the first injection of vaccine or placebo. Using immunoSEQ multiplex PCR, the repertoire was profiled, and TCRdb retains in-frame clones only, with some absent. The sample yields nearly 400,000 clones, approximately 91% seen once. The sample here was peripheral blood, taken in a trial of Ad26.COV2.S vaccine versus placebo. These TCRs come from a person between 18 and 65 years old who received the Ad26.COV2.S COVID-19 vaccine or a placebo.

CDR3 sequence (DNA): TGTGCCAGCAGCTTAGGGGCTAGCCCTAGCACAGATACGCAGTATTTT. This translates into CASSLGASPSTDTQYF. The rearrangement links TRBV11-2 to TRBJ2-3, with D possibly TRBD2 on 5 matching bases. V was clipped by 1 base and J by 0 bases, with 11 bases between them. Germline assignment: CDR1 SGHAT and CDR2 FQNNGV. This CDR3 has 16 residues.

The J gene is TRBJ2-1, the V gene TRBV9, with D unclear. Per germline, CDR1 SGDLS and CDR2 YYNGEE. There are 13 residues in the CDR3. V was shortened by 1 base and J by 9 bases, with 11 bases between the two germline ends. The CDR3 DNA reads TGTGCCAGCAGCGTAACACCGGGCTTTGAGCAGTTCTTC. Amino acid sequence: CASSVTPGFEQFF.

This chain uses TRBV14 with TRBJ2-7; D remains unclear. V dropped 1 base and J dropped 6 bases, with 10 bases sitting between them. The CDR3 consists of 13 residues. Germline CDR1 reads SGHDN; CDR2 reads FVKESK. The CDR3 nucleotides are TGTGCCAGCAGCCAAGTTGGAGTTGGCGAGCAGTACTTC. Its translation is CASSQVGVGEQYF.

This clone was seen only once. The chain has TRBV2 and TRBJ1-4; no clear D. CDR3 length: 14 amino acids. Germline values: CDR1 SNHLY, CDR2 FYNNEI. The V and J ends lost 5 bases and 0 bases respectively, with 7 bases between them. The chain's CDR3 is CASSYGATNEKLFF. In nucleotides, the CDR3 is TGTGCCAGCAGTTACGGAGCAACTAATGAAAAACTGTTTTTT.

This chain joins TRBV7-9 and TRBJ2-2; 12 bases match TRBD2. The CDR3 contains 18 residues. Trimming at V came to 5 bases and at J to 3 bases, leaving 10 bases not matched to a gene. The germline CDR1 and CDR2 sequences are SEHNR and FQNEAQ (reference sequence). CDR3 sequence: CASSPNMGLAGYTGELFF. The CDR3, as DNA: TGTGCCAGCAGCCCCAACATGGGACTAGCGGGCTACACCGGGGAGCTGTTTTTT.

The chain recombines TRBV5-1 with TRBJ2-7; unclear D gene. Trimming took 4 bases from V and 4 from J, leaving 9 bases between them. This CDR3 region has 12 residues. Germline assignment: CDR1 SGHRS and CDR2 YFSETQ. The CDR3 DNA reads as TGCGCCAGCAGCAAAGTGGGGTACGAGCAGTACTTC. Translated: CASSKVGYEQYF.

The J gene is TRBJ2-3, the V gene TRBV28; 10 bases match TRBD2. The CDR3 extends over 15 amino acids. The trim removed 3 bases at V and 6 bases at J, leaving 6 bases unmatched. CDR1 is MDHEN and CDR2 is SYDVKM in the germline V gene. CDR3 sequence (DNA): TGTGCCAGCAGTTTCCCTAGCGGGAGAGGGGATACGCAGTATTTT. Translated, it gives CASSFPSGRGDTQYF. The entire variable domain, with the rest obtained from reference TRBV28 and TRBJ2-3, is as follows: DVKVTQSSRYLVKRTGEKVFLECVQDMDHENMFWYRQDPGLGLRLIYFSYDVKMKEKGDIPEGYSVSREKKERFSLILESASTNQTSMYLCASSFPSGRGDTQYFGPGTRLTVL.

This chain joins TRBV11-2 and TRBJ2-1; D may match TRBD1 or TRBD2 (5 bases each). Per the germline V gene, CDR1 is SGHAT and CDR2 is FQNNGV. The CDR3 has 14 residues. V lost 3 bases, J lost 7 bases, and 13 bases lay in between. The CDR3 region has the DNA TGTGCCAGCAGCTTCCGGGACGGTGGGAATGAGCAGTTCTTC. This sequence encodes CASSFRDGGNEQFF.

The rearrangement uses TRBV5-1 and TRBJ1-4, with TRBD1 matching 9 bases. The V and J ends lost 4 bases and 6 bases, in that order; junction bases with no gene match: 4. The CDR3 runs to 14 residues. In germline, CDR1 is SGHRS, CDR2 YFSETQ. CDR3 residues: CASSEGQGHEKLFF. CDR3 sequence (DNA): TGCGCCAGCAGCGAGGGACAGGGCCATGAAAAACTGTTTTTT. Combining the CDR3 with reference TRBV5-1 and TRBJ1-4 gives the whole variable domain KAGVTQTPRYLIKTRGQQVTLSCSPISGHRSVSWYQQTPGQGLQFLFEYFSETQRNKGNFPGRFSGRQFSNSRSEMNVSTLELGDSALYLCASSEGQGHEKLFFGSGTQLSVL.

The rearrangement links TRBV15 to TRBJ2-5; TRBD1 is a possible D gene (6 bases). The V end was cut by 0 bases, the J end by 5 bases, with 16 bases between. The length of the CDR3 is 16 residues. Germline V CDR1 and CDR2: LNHNV, YYDKDF (reference sequence). CDR3 in amino acids: CATSRDRVVRGETQYF. The CDR3 DNA reads TGTGCCACCAGCAGAGATCGGGTCGTCAGGGGTGAGACCCAGTACTTC.

Only one count was recorded for this clone. The rearrangement uses TRBV5-4 and TRBJ2-5; D call uncertain. The CDR3 length is 14 residues. V lost 4 bases and J 1 base, leaving 11 bases between the germline ends. CDR1 and CDR2 (germline): SGHNT, YYREEE (reference sequence). The CDR3 loop reads CASSGIGSQETQYF. CDR3 coding DNA: TGTGCCAGCAGCGGTATTGGGTCCCAAGAGACCCAGTACTTC.

V and J are TRBV5-4 and TRBJ2-6; D is perhaps TRBD1 (5 bases). The CDR3 extends over 14 amino acids. The germline V gene encodes CDR1 SGHNT and CDR2 YYREEE (reference sequence). Trimming stripped 5 bases from V and 2 bases from J, with 8 bases between. The CDR3 DNA reads as TGTGCCAGCAGGCAGGGAACTGGGGCCAACGTCCTGACTTTC. Its protein is CASRQGTGANVLTF.

The chain carries TRBV28 and TRBJ1-5, with 7 bases lining up with TRBD1. The germline CDR1 and CDR2 sequences are MDHEN and SYDVKM. The CDR3 length is 17 residues. V lost 5 bases to trimming and J lost 0 bases; unmatched junction nucleotides: 10. CDR3 bases: TGTGCCAGCAGTCAGACCGGGACAGACTTTAGCAATCAGCCCCAGCATTTT. Translation: CASSQTGTDFSNQPQHF.

The chain couples TRBV7-8 to TRBJ2-7; either TRBD1 or TRBD2 may fit D (5 bases each). CDR3 length: 15 amino acids. Germline loops: CDR1 SGHVS, CDR2 FQNEAQ. V lost 5 bases to trimming and J lost 5 bases, with 19 bases between them. CDR3 in amino acids: CASSRNRGERNEQYF. The CDR3 bases are TGTGCCAGCAGCCGCAACCGGGGCGAAAGGAACGAGCAGTACTTC.

This sequence joins TRBV28 and TRBJ1-2; 11 bases match TRBD1. Germline V gene data show CDR1 as MDHEN and CDR2 as SYDVKM. CDR3 size: 15 residues. V lost 5 bases and J lost 8; bases outside the gene matches: 10. CDR3: CASSDIRDRGGGYTF. CDR3 DNA sequence: TGTGCCAGCAGTGACATCCGGGACAGGGGGGGAGGCTACACCTTC.

CDR3 amino acids: CASQVPGRFNEQFF. The DNA of the CDR3 is TGTGCCAGCCAGGTCCCGGGGAGGTTCAATGAGCAGTTCTTC. This chain joins TRBV27 and TRBJ2-1; D might be TRBD2 (6 bases). In germline, CDR1 is MNHEY, CDR2 SMNVEV (reference sequence). Trimming took off 8 bases at V and 6 bases at J, with 17 bases between the two ends. This CDR3 is 14 amino acids long.

This rearrangement joins TRBV11-2 to TRBJ1-3; D is unclear. Germline CDR1 SGHAT, CDR2 FQNNGV. This CDR3 comprises 17 residues. Deletions cut 0 bases from V and 2 bases from J, with 14 bases between. The CDR3 region is CASSLEGKISPGNTIYF. CDR3 nucleotide sequence: TGTGCCAGCAGCTTAGAGGGGAAAATATCTCCTGGAAACACCATATATTTT.

Here the CDR3 reads CASSESGQPDQPQHF. The DNA of the CDR3 is TGTGCCAGCAGTGAATCGGGGCAGCCCGATCAGCCCCAGCATTTT. This rearrangement joins TRBV25-1 to TRBJ1-5; a possible D gene is TRBD1 (5 bases). Germline assignment: CDR1 MGHDK and CDR2 SYGVNS. The CDR3 runs to 15 residues. V lost 1 base and J lost 5, with 12 bases in between.

The rearrangement uses TRBV7-2 and TRBJ1-2; possible D gene TRBD1, 5 bases. Trimming cost V 5 bases and J 2 bases, with 15 bases left between them. The CDR3 spans 15 residues. Germline V gives CDR1 SGHTA, CDR2 FQGNSA. CDR3 sequence reads: CASSIPGGGNYGYTF. The CDR3 region has the DNA TGTGCCAGCAGCATCCCCGGGGGGGGGAACTATGGCTACACCTTC.